This entry concerns a single TCR beta chain. Trimming took 2 bases from V and 0 from J; bases not matched to a gene: 5. This CDR3 spans 15 amino acids. CDR1 and CDR2 from the germline V gene are SGHRS and YFSETQ. This sample was taken from a study of cytotoxic CD8 clonotypes in ibrutinib-treated CLL. Data came from immunoSEQ multiplex PCR; TCRdb stores just in-frame clones and leaves some out. Altogether 130,000 or so clones are present, approximately 77% being singletons, with the ten largest covering 25% to 35%. The sequenced sample was PBMCs, obtained after 12 months of ibrutinib treatment. This chain links TRBV5-1 with TRBJ2-7; TRBD1 agrees at 7 bases. This receptor was obtained from a human donor with chronic lymphocytic leukemia. This chain's CDR3 is CASSFGTAFSYEQYF. DNA of the CDR3: TGCGCCAGCAGCTTCGGGACAGCATTCTCCTACGAGCAGTACTTC.